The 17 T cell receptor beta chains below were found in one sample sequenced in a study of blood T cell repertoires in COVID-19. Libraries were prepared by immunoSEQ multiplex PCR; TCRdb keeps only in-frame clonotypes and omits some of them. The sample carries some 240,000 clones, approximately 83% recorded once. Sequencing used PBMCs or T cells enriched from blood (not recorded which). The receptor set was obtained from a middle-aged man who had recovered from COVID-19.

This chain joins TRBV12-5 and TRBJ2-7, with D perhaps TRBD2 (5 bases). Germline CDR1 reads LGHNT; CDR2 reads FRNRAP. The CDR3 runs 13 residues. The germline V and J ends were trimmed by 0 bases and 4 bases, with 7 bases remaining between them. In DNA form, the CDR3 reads TGTGCTAGTGGTTTGGTAGGAGGTTACGAGCAGTACTTC. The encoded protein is CASGLVGGYEQYF. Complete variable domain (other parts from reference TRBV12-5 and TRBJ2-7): DARVTQTPRHKVTEMGQEVTMRCQPILGHNTVFWYRQTMMQGLELLAYFRNRAPLDDSGMPKDRFSAEMPDATLATLKIQPSEPRDSAVYFCASGLVGGYEQYFGPGTRLTVT.

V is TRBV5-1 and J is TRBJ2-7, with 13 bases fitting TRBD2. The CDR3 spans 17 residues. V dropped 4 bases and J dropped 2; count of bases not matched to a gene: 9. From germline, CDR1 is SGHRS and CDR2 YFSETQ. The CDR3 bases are TGCGCCAGCAGCCCGGGACTAGCGGGATGGCGTCCCTACGAGCAGTACTTC. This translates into CASSPGLAGWRPYEQYF.

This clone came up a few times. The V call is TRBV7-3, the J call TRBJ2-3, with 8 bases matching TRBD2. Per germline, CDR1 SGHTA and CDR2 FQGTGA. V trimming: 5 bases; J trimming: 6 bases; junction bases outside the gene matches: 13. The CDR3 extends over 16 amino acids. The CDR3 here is CASSPFGGGGRDTQYF. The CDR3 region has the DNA TGTGCCAGCAGCCCCTTCGGTGGCGGGGGGCGGGATACGCAGTATTTT.

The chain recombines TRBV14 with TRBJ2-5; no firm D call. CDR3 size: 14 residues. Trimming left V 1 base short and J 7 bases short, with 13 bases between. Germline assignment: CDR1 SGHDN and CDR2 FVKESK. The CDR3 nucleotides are TGTGCCAGCAGCCAAGGCGTTGCTCTAGGGACCCAGTACTTC. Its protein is CASSQGVALGTQYF.

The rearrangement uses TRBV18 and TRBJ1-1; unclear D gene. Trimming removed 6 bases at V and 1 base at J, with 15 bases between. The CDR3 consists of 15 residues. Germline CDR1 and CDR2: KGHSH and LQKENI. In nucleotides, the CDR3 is TGTGCCAGCTCGCGTCAGGCAATCCGGAACACTGAAGCTTTCTTT. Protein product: CASSRQAIRNTEAFF. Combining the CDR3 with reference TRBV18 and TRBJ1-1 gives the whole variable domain NAGVMQNPRHLVRRRGQEARLRCSPMKGHSHVYWYRQLPEEGLKFMVYLQKENIIDESGMPKERFSAEFPKEGPSILRIQQVVRGDSAAYFCASSRQAIRNTEAFFGQGTRLTVV.

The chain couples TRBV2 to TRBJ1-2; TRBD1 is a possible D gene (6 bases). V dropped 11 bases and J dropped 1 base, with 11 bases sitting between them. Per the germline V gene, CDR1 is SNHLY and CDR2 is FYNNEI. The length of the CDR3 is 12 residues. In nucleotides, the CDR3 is TGTGCCGGGGACAAAAATAACTATGGCTACACCTTC. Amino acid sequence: CAGDKNNYGYTF.

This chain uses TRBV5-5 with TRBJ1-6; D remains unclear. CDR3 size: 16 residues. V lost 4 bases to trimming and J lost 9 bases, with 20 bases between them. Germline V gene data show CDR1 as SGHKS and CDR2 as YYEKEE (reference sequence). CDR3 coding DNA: TGTGCCAGCAGCCGGCTGATCAGCTTAGGAGGTTCACCCCTCCACTTT. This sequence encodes CASSRLISLGGSPLHF.

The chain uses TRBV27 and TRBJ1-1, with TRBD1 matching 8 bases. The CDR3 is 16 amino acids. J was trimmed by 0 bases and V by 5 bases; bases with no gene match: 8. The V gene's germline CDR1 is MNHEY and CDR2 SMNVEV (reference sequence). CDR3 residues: CASSTARGRLNTEAFF. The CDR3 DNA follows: TGTGCCAGCAGTACCGCCAGGGGGCGTCTGAACACTGAAGCTTTCTTT.

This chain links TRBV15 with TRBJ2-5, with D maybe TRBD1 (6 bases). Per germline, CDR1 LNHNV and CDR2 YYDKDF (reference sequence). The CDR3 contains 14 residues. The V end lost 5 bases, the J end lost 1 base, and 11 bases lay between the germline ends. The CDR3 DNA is TGTGCCACCAGCGACCGGGACACCCAAGAGACCCAGTACTTC. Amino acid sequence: CATSDRDTQETQYF.

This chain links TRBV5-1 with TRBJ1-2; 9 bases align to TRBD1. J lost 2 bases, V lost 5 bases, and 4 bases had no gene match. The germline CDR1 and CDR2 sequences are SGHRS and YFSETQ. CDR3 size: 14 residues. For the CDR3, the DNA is TGCGCCAGCAGTTCTACAGGGGGCAACTATGGCTACACCTTC. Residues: CASSSTGGNYGYTF.

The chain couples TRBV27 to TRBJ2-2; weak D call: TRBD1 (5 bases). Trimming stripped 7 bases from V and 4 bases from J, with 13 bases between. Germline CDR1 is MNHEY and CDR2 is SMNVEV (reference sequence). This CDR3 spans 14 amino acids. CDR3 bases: TGTGCCAGCAACCCGGGCAGGGCCACCGGGGAGCTGTTTTTT. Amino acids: CASNPGRATGELFF.

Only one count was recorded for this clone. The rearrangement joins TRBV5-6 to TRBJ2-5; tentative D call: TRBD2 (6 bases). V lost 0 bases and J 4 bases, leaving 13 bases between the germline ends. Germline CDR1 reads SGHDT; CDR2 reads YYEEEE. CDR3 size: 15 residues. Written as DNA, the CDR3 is TGTGCCAGCAGCTTGGGCCCCCCCGGGGGAGAGACCCAGTACTTC. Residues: CASSLGPPGGETQYF.

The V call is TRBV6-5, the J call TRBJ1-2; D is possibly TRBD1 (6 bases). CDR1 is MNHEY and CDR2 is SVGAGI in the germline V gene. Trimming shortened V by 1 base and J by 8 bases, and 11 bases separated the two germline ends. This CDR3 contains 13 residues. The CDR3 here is CASSYWEGEGYTF. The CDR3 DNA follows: TGTGCCAGCAGTTACTGGGAGGGGGAGGGCTACACCTTC.

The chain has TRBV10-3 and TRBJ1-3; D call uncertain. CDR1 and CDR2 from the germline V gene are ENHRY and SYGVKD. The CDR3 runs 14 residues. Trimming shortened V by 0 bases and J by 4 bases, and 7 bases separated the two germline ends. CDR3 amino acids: CAISESRTGNTIYF. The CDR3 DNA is TGTGCCATCAGTGAGTCAAGAACAGGAAACACCATATATTTT.

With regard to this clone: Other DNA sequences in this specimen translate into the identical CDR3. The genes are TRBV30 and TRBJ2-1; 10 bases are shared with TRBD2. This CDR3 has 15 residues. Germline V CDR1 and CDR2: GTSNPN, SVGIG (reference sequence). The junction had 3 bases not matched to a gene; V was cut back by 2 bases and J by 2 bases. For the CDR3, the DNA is TGTGCCTGGAGTAGAAGCGGGGGGGCCTACAATGAGCAGTTCTTC. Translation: CAWSRSGGAYNEQFF.

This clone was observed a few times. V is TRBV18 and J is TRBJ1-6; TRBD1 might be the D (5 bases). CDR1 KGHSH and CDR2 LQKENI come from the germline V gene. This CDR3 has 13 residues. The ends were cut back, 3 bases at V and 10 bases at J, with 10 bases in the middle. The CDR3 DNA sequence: TGTGCCAGCTCACCGCAGGGTGAATCACCCCTCCACTTT. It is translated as CASSPQGESPLHF.

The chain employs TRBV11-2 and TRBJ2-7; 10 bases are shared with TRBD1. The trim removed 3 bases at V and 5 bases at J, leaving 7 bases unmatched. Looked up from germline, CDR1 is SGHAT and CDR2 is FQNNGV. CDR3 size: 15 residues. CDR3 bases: TGTGCCAGCAGCTTCGACAGGGGGCTAAGGCACGAGCAGTACTTC. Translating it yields CASSFDRGLRHEQYF.